This entry lists 7 T cell receptor beta chains sequenced from one sample in a study of response to subunit inactivated influenza vaccine (dated by TCRdb to 2017 to 2018). The library relied on RT-PCR. The reads were generated on an Illumina HiSeq 2500. TCRdb reworked the public reads: Q25 trimming with fastp, MiXCR clone assembly, productive beta chains retained. Each entry is one CDR3 protein sequence, shown with its most common DNA and genes. The sample table holds about 240,000 distinct CDR3 sequences, of which approximately 12% were seen once. The ten most abundant clones make up 7.8% of the sample. Sample: non-naive T cells sorted from PBMCs, taken about 14 days before vaccination. The cell subset or site label, read with the paper, signifies: memory T cell fraction. The receptors shown here come from a man aged 50 or older who received an inactivated influenza vaccine. Donor details come from another sample of the same person, matched by shared clones.

Many counts were recorded for this clonotype. The chain combines TRBV12-3 or TRBV12-4 with TRBJ2-2; a possible D gene is TRBD1 (5 bases). The CDR3 runs to 18 residues. Trimming removed 0 bases from V and 2 bases from J, with 16 bases in between. CDR3 residues: CASSLALGQGGNTGELFF. The DNA for the CDR3 is TGTGCCAGCAGTTTAGCGCTGGGGCAGGGTGGTAACACCGGGGAGCTGTTTTTT.

The rearrangement links TRBV7-2 to TRBJ2-7, with TRBD1 identical over 10 bases. The CDR3 contains 14 residues. The germline gives CDR1 SGHTA, CDR2 FQGNSA. The ends lost 2 bases at V and 6 bases at J; junction bases unmatched: 4. CDR3 residues: CASSLLTGGGEQYF. In DNA form, the CDR3 reads TGTGCCAGCAGCTTACTGACAGGGGGCGGCGAGCAGTACTTC.

This chain uses TRBV7-2 with TRBJ2-3; the D gene is possibly TRBD2 (7 bases). The CDR3 loop spans 13 amino acids. Trimming pared 3 bases from V and 13 bases from J, leaving 17 bases between. Per germline, CDR1 SGHTA and CDR2 FQGNSA. The CDR3 DNA sequence: TGTGCCAGCAGCTTGGGGGGGGCGCGGGGGAAGTATTTT. Its translation is CASSLGGARGKYF.

This chain joins TRBV9 and TRBJ1-5; weak D call: TRBD1 (5 bases). V dropped 3 bases and J dropped 7 bases, with 20 bases sitting between them. Germline V gene sequence: CDR1 SGDLS, CDR2 YYNGEE. CDR3 length equals 16 residues. CDR3 in amino acids: CASSAEGPLAAQPQHF. Here the CDR3 DNA reads TGTGCCAGCAGCGCGGAGGGGCCCCTCGCGGCGCAGCCCCAGCATTTT.

Only a few counts were recorded for this clonotype. The CDR3 region has the DNA TGTGCCAGCAGCTTTTGGGGGGCCGAGGGGGAGACCCAGTACTTC. It encodes CASSFWGAEGETQYF. The chain joins TRBV11-2 to TRBJ2-5, with D perhaps matching TRBD1 or TRBD2 (6 bases each). The V end lost 3 bases, the J end lost 5 bases, and 16 bases lay between the germline ends. Per the germline V gene, CDR1 is SGHAT and CDR2 is FQNNGV. The CDR3 contains 15 residues.

V is TRBV28 and J is TRBJ2-5; 7 bases agree with TRBD2. Trimming at V came to 4 bases and at J to 5 bases, leaving 7 bases not matched to a gene. This CDR3 is built from 14 residues. In germline, CDR1 is MDHEN, CDR2 SYDVKM. CDR3 sequence: CASSSSGGMETQYF. The CDR3 DNA reads as TGTGCCAGCAGTTCTAGCGGAGGGATGGAGACCCAGTACTTC. The full variable domain, rest sourced from reference TRBV28 and TRBJ2-5, is DVKVTQSSRYLVKRTGEKVFLECVQDMDHENMFWYRQDPGLGLRLIYFSYDVKMKEKGDIPEGYSVSREKKERFSLILESASTNQTSMYLCASSSSGGMETQYFGPGTRLLVL.

This clonotype was seen many times. The genes are TRBV7-2 and TRBJ2-3; the match to TRBD2 covers 8 bases. The CDR3 is 13 amino acids. The V gene's germline CDR1 is SGHTA and CDR2 FQGNSA. The V gene end was trimmed by 4 bases and the J gene end by 4 bases; junction bases not matched to a gene: 1. The CDR3 nucleotides read TGTGCCAGCAGCTGGACTAGCCCAGATACGCAGTATTTT. Encoded protein: CASSWTSPDTQYF.